The clone carrying this TCR beta chain was observed a few times. The antigen is undetermined. With 5 bases clipped from V and 13 bases from J, the junction kept 8 bases outside the gene matches. CDR1 is SGHTA, CDR2 FQGNSA, per germline. The length of the CDR3 is 12 residues. This sample stems from a study of radiation and T cells in renal cell carcinoma. General study points: In blood, top tumor clones expanded by 2 weeks, shrinking by 4.

Time point of the sample: blood 4 weeks post-SBRT, at nephrectomy. As to treatment: 15 Gy SBRT to primary tumor, nephrectomy 4 weeks later. Nephrectomy followed 15 Gy stereotactic body radiation by 4 weeks. Generated by immunoSEQ multiplex PCR, the TCRdb table keeps only in-frame clones and is missing some. The profile shows around 64,000 clones, approximately 80% of them singletons. The sequencing used blood, collected from a patient whose treatment included radiotherapy and nephrectomy. This receptor was identified in a man aged 55 to 70 with renal cell carcinoma. The V and J genes are TRBV7-2 and TRBJ1-1, with 9 bases that match TRBD1. Here the CDR3 reads CASSPGTGMFFF. The CDR3 nucleotides are TGTGCCAGCAGCCCCGGGACAGGGATGTTTTTCTTT.